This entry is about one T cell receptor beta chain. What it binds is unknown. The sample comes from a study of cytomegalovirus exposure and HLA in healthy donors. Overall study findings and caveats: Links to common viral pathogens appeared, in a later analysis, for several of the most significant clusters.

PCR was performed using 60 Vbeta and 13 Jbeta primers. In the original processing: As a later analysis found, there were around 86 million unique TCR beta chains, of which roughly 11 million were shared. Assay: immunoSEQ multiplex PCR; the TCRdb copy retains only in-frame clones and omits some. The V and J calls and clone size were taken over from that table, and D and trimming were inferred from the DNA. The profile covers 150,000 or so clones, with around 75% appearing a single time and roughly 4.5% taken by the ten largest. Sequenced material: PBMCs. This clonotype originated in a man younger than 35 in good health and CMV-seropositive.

CDR3 sequence reads: CASSEGGTGYGYTF. CDR3 nucleotides: TGTGCCAGCAGCGAAGGGGGCACTGGCTATGGCTACACCTTC. V and J are TRBV13 and TRBJ1-2; 7 nucleotides match TRBD1. J lost 4 bases, V lost 5 bases, and 7 bases had no gene match. CDR1 is PRHDT, CDR2 FYEKMQ, per germline (reference sequence). This CDR3 has 14 amino acids.